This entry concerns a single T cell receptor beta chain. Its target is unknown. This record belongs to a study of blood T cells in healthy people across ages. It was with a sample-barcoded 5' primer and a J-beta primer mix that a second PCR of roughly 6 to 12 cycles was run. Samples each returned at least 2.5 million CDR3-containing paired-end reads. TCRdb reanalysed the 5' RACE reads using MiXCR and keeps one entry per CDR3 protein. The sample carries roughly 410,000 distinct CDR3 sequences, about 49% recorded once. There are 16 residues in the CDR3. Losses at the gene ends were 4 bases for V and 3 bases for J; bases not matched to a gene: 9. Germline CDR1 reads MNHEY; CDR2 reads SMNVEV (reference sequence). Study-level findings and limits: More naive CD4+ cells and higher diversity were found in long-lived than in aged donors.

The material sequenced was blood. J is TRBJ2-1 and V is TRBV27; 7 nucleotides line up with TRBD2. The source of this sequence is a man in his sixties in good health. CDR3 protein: CASSSSSGDYYNEQFF. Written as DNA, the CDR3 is TGTGCCAGCAGTTCCTCCAGCGGGGATTACTACAATGAGCAGTTCTTC.